Presented here are 10 T cell receptor beta chains from one specimen sequenced in a study of OX40 agonist ivuxolimab in advanced cancers. TCRdb's copy holds only in-frame clones and misses some; the assay was immunoSEQ multiplex PCR. The repertoire includes nearly 80,000 clones, roughly four fifths of them detected once, and around 25% sits in the top ten. The sequenced sample was CD4+ or CD8+ T cells sorted from blood, obtained in a trial of the OX40 agonist ivuxolimab. The receptors shown here come from an adult with an advanced solid tumor such as melanoma, head and neck, liver or kidney cancer.

CDR3 coding DNA: TGTGCCAGCAGCCAATTTGACAAACCGGAAAACATTCAGTACTTC. Translating it yields CASSQFDKPENIQYF. This chain links TRBV4-2 with TRBJ2-4; the D is unclear. The CDR3 spans 15 residues. Germline V lookup: CDR1 LGHNA, CDR2 YNFKEQ. V gave up 2 bases and J gave up 5 bases, with 13 bases separating them.

The chain recombines TRBV30 with TRBJ1-2, with D perhaps TRBD1 (5 bases). The CDR3 loop spans 18 amino acids. CDR1 and CDR2 (germline): GTSNPN, SVGIG (reference sequence). Trimming took 5 bases from V and 5 from J, leaving 30 bases between them. The CDR3 DNA is TGTGCCTGGTGGGCCACCTTCGAGGGGCCCCGGCTCTCTTATGGCTACACCTTC. Its translation: CAWWATFEGPRLSYGYTF. The variable domain in full, completed from reference TRBV30 and TRBJ1-2, reads SQTIHQWPATLVQPVGSPLSLECTVEGTSNPNLYWYRQAAGRGLQLLFYSVGIGQISSEVPQNLSASRPQDRQFILSSKKLLLSDSGFYLCAWWATFEGPRLSYGYTFGSGTRLTVV.

The chain recombines TRBV11-2 with TRBJ2-5; 12 nucleotides line up with TRBD2. This CDR3 is built from 15 residues. V lost 4 bases, J lost 3 bases, and 3 bases stayed unmatched. The germline V gene encodes CDR1 SGHAT and CDR2 FQNNGV. CDR3 region: CASSSWTSGKETQYF. DNA for the CDR3: TGTGCCAGCAGCTCCTGGACTAGCGGGAAAGAGACCCAGTACTTC.

The chain joins TRBV29-1 to TRBJ2-1; TRBD2 agrees at 9 bases. The germline CDR1 and CDR2 sequences are SQVTM and ANQGSEA. CDR3 length: 12 amino acids. After removal of 5 bases from V and 14 bases from J, the junction contained 10 bases not matched to a gene. Written as DNA, the CDR3 is TGCAGCGTTCCGATAGCGGGAGAAGGCGAGTTCTTC. Translation gives CSVPIAGEGEFF.

The gene calls are TRBV7-2 and TRBJ2-1; no firm D call. The CDR3 consists of 14 residues. Trimming took 5 bases from V and 3 from J, leaving 11 bases between them. Germline V gives CDR1 SGHTA, CDR2 FQGNSA. This chain's CDR3 is CASSRRWNYNEQFF. The CDR3 coding sequence is TGTGCCAGCAGCCGCCGGTGGAACTACAATGAGCAGTTCTTC.

The rearrangement links TRBV15 to TRBJ2-3; TRBD2 is a possible D gene (6 bases). CDR3 length equals 14 residues. Per the germline V gene, CDR1 is LNHNV and CDR2 is YYDKDF (reference sequence). Deletions cut 0 bases from V and 11 bases from J, with 15 bases between. The CDR3 here is CATSREHRTGVQYF. The CDR3 DNA follows: TGTGCCACCAGCAGAGAACACCGGACGGGGGTGCAGTATTTT.

The genes are TRBV19 and TRBJ1-1; no definite D call. Looked up from germline, CDR1 is LNHDA and CDR2 is SQIVND (reference sequence). CDR3 length equals 14 residues. Trimming left V 8 bases short and J 2 bases short, with 15 bases between. For the CDR3, the DNA is TGTGCCAGTCGGACCGACCGTCTTAACACTGAAGCTTTCTTT. As protein: CASRTDRLNTEAFF.

The V gene is TRBV29-1, the J gene TRBJ2-7; D gene uncertain. This CDR3 spans 11 amino acids. V gave up 5 bases and J gave up 7 bases, with 12 bases separating them. Germline lookup yields CDR1 SQVTM and CDR2 ANQGSEA. The CDR3 loop is CSVFRTGEQYF. The CDR3 DNA follows: TGCAGCGTTTTCCGCACCGGGGAGCAGTACTTC.

The V and J genes are TRBV7-9 and TRBJ2-1; perhaps D is TRBD1 or TRBD2 (5 bases each). Germline V gene sequence: CDR1 SEHNR, CDR2 FQNEAQ (reference sequence). The CDR3 sequence is 17 residues long. Trimming took 6 bases from V and 4 from J, leaving 22 bases between them. CDR3 bases: TGTGCCAGCAGTTACCTGACCGGGACCGCGGATTACAATGAGCAGTTCTTC. Amino acid sequence: CASSYLTGTADYNEQFF.

The chain has TRBV6-6 and TRBJ1-1, with 7 bases aligning to TRBD1. Germline CDR1 and CDR2: MNHNY and SVGAGI (reference sequence). The CDR3 is 14 amino acids. Unmatched junction bases numbered 6, after V lost 6 bases and J lost 2 bases. CDR3 in amino acids: CASRKTGRNTEAFF. The CDR3 DNA reads as TGTGCCAGCAGGAAGACAGGGCGAAACACTGAAGCTTTCTTT.